This T cell receptor (beta chain) was sequenced for a study of blood T cell repertoires in COVID-19. Study context: Samples representing acute and convalescent COVID-19 were sourced from the United States, Italy and Spain. T cells, B-cell-depleted T cells, or PBMCs supplied cDNA or gDNA.

Original processing methods: Estimation of nucleated cell counts relied on the amplification of reference gene primers. Method: immunoSEQ multiplex PCR; TCRdb's copy keeps in-frame clones and lacks some. V and J calls plus clone size are reproduced from that table; the DNA served to infer D and trimming. The profile shows roughly 91,000 clones, 84% of them singletons. V trimming: 3 bases; J trimming: 5 bases; junction bases outside the gene matches: 9. The germline CDR1 and CDR2 sequences are KGHSH and LQKENI. The CDR3 is 15 residues long. Input material: peripheral blood. The chain is built from TRBV18 and TRBJ2-7; 8 bases match TRBD1. This receptor was taken from a man in his sixties or seventies with active or convalescent COVID-19. In nucleotides, the CDR3 is TGTGCCAGCTCACCGAGTACAGGGGGTCTAAACGAGCAGTACTTC. Translation: CASSPSTGGLNEQYF.